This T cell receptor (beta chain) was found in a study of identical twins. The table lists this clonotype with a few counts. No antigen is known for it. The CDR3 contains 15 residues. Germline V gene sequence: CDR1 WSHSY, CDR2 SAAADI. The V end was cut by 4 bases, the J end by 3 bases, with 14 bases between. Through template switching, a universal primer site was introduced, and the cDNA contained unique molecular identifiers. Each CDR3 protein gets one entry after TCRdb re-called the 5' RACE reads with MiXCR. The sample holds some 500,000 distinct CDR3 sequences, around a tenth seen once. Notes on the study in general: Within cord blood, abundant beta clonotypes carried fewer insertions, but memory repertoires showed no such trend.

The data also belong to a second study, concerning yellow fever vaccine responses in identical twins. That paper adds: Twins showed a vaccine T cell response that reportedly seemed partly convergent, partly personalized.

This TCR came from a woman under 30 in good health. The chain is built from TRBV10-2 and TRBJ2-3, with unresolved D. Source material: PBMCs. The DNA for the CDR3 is TGCGCCAGCAGTGTCCGACGGGTAGGAACAGATACGCAGTATTTT. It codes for CASSVRRVGTDTQYF.